The 19 T cell receptor beta chains below were found in one sample sequenced in a study of blood T cell repertoires in COVID-19. Using immunoSEQ multiplex PCR, the repertoire was profiled, and TCRdb retains in-frame clones only, with some absent. The sample contains approximately 530,000 clones, around nine tenths of which appear only once. Sequenced input: peripheral blood. Every receptor here comes from a woman in her forties or fifties with COVID-19, enrolled during active disease.

The chain is built from TRBV28 and TRBJ2-1; tentatively, D is TRBD2 (6 bases). The V end lost 2 bases, the J end lost 6 bases, and 20 bases lay between the germline ends. Per germline, CDR1 MDHEN and CDR2 SYDVKM. This CDR3 is 17 amino acids long. The CDR3 nucleotides are TGTGCCAGCAGTTTAACGTCGGAGGGGTTATCGATCAATGAGCAGTTCTTC. Its translation: CASSLTSEGLSINEQFF.

The V and J genes are TRBV27 and TRBJ2-7; a weak D match, TRBD1 (6 bases). The germline V gene has CDR1 MNHEY and CDR2 SMNVEV (reference sequence). CDR3 length equals 15 residues. Trimming cost V 6 bases and J 0 bases, with 15 bases left between them. For the CDR3, the DNA is TGTGCCAGCAGCTGGCCCGGGACACTCTCCTACGAGCAGTACTTC. Translated: CASSWPGTLSYEQYF.

This clone was seen only once. The rearrangement links TRBV19 to TRBJ2-1, with a possible D match to TRBD2 (5 bases). Per the germline V gene, CDR1 is LNHDA and CDR2 is SQIVND (reference sequence). V shed 9 bases and J shed 0 bases, with 12 bases lying between them. The CDR3 has 14 residues. The CDR3 coding sequence is TGTGCCAGCTCGGACTTCAGCTCCTACAATGAGCAGTTCTTC. As protein: CASSDFSSYNEQFF.

The chain has TRBV7-2 and TRBJ2-7; TRBD1 matches at 7 bases. The trim removed 0 bases at V and 1 base at J, leaving 3 bases unmatched. CDR1 SGHTA and CDR2 FQGNSA come from the germline V gene. This CDR3 is 15 amino acids long. CDR3 amino acids: CASSLAGGASYEQYF. The CDR3 nucleotides are TGTGCCAGCAGCTTAGCAGGGGGCGCATCCTACGAGCAGTACTTC.

The V call is TRBV6-5, the J call TRBJ2-3; 8 bases fit TRBD1. The V gene end was trimmed by 4 bases and the J gene end by 2 bases; junction bases not matched to a gene: 8. This CDR3 is 16 amino acids long. CDR1 MNHEY and CDR2 SVGAGI come from the germline V gene. The CDR3 nucleotides are TGTGCCAGCAGTTCAATGATGGGACAGGTCACAGATACGCAGTATTTT. It translates to CASSSMMGQVTDTQYF.

The rearrangement joins TRBV2 to TRBJ1-1; 9 bases line up with TRBD1. The trim removed 3 bases at V and 3 bases at J, leaving 11 bases unmatched. Germline CDR1 SNHLY, CDR2 FYNNEI. This CDR3 region has 17 residues. The chain's CDR3 is CASSDYGTGRGHTEAFF. CDR3 nucleotide sequence: TGTGCCAGCAGTGACTACGGGACAGGGAGGGGACACACTGAAGCTTTCTTT.

DNA of the CDR3: TGTGCCAGCAGCGTCCTGGGGCGGACCTCGAACACCGGGGAGCTGTTTTTT. Protein: CASSVLGRTSNTGELFF. The chain employs TRBV9 and TRBJ2-2, with D possibly matching TRBD1 (5 bases). Trimming stripped 2 bases from V and 0 bases from J, with 14 bases between. Germline lookup yields CDR1 SGDLS and CDR2 YYNGEE. CDR3 length: 17 residues.

The CDR3 loop is CASSPNTDRVQAFF. The CDR3 DNA reads as TGCGCCAGCAGCCCCAATACAGACAGGGTGCAAGCTTTCTTT. V gene TRBV5-1 combines with J gene TRBJ1-1; 7 bases fit TRBD1. Looked up from germline, CDR1 is SGHRS and CDR2 is YFSETQ. This CDR3 region has 14 residues. Trimming at V came to 4 bases and at J to 9 bases, leaving 12 bases not matched to a gene.

The chain employs TRBV10-3 and TRBJ1-2; 7 positions agree with TRBD1. Germline V gives CDR1 ENHRY, CDR2 SYGVKD. Trimming at V came to 4 bases and at J to 5 bases, leaving 16 bases not matched to a gene. The CDR3 is 17 residues long. CDR3 residues: CAISGDGRGSEGYGYTF. In DNA, the CDR3 is TGTGCCATCAGTGGGGACGGCAGGGGGAGTGAGGGATATGGCTACACCTTC.

For this clone: Other DNA sequences from this sample encode an identical CDR3 as well. The rearrangement links TRBV5-1 to TRBJ2-7, with 9 bases identical to TRBD1. Germline trimming cut 3 bases from V and 3 bases from J; bases unmatched to any gene: 4. There are 14 residues in the CDR3. Germline values: CDR1 SGHRS, CDR2 YFSETQ. As DNA, the CDR3 is TGCGCCAGCAGCTCGGGACAGGGCTACTACGAGCAGTACTTC. Protein: CASSSGQGYYEQYF. The variable domain in full, completed from reference TRBV5-1 and TRBJ2-7, reads KAGVTQTPRYLIKTRGQQVTLSCSPISGHRSVSWYQQTPGQGLQFLFEYFSETQRNKGNFPGRFSGRQFSNSRSEMNVSTLELGDSALYLCASSSGQGYYEQYFGPGTRLTVT.

The chain recombines TRBV5-6 with TRBJ2-7; 9 positions agree with TRBD1. From germline, CDR1 is SGHDT and CDR2 YYEEEE. The ends lost 4 bases at V and 4 bases at J; junction bases unmatched: 6. The CDR3 is 14 residues long. In nucleotides, the CDR3 is TGTGCCAGCAGCCCCGGGACAGGGTTTTACGAGCAGTACTTC. Its translation is CASSPGTGFYEQYF.

This clone was recorded once. The chain uses TRBV3-1 (or the pseudogene TRBV3-2) and TRBJ2-5; D is ambiguous. Looked up from germline, CDR1 is LGHDT and CDR2 is YNNKEL (reference sequence). This CDR3 is built from 13 residues. Trimming took off 3 bases at V and 4 bases at J, with 9 bases between the two ends. The CDR3 region has the DNA TGTGCCAGCAGCCAGAGCTTTCTAGAGACCCAGTACTTC. It yields the protein CASSQSFLETQYF.

The chain combines TRBV11-3 with TRBJ2-1; tentative D call: TRBD2 (5 bases). There are 15 residues in the CDR3. The V end was cut by 1 base, the J end by 2 bases, with 9 bases between. In germline, CDR1 is SGHNT, CDR2 YENEEA. DNA of the CDR3: TGTGCCAGCAGCTTAGGAGGGCAGACCTACAATGAGCAGTTCTTC. Its protein is CASSLGGQTYNEQFF. The full variable domain, completed using reference TRBV11-3 and TRBJ2-1, is EAGVVQSPRYKIIEKKQPVAFWCNPISGHNTLYWYLQNLGQGPELLIRYENEEAVDDSQLPKDRFSAERLKGVDSTLKIQPAELGDSAVYLCASSLGGQTYNEQFFGPGTRLTVL.

The genes are TRBV14 and TRBJ2-7; D is unclear. V lost 0 bases, J lost 7 bases, and 10 bases lay in between. Germline V lookup: CDR1 SGHDN, CDR2 FVKESK. The CDR3 totals 13 residues. The CDR3 region has the DNA TGTGCCAGCAGCCAAGAATTCGTCGGGGAGCAGTACTTC. Protein: CASSQEFVGEQYF.

The genes are TRBV28 and TRBJ2-1, with D perhaps matching TRBD2 (6 bases). Germline V gene sequence: CDR1 MDHEN, CDR2 SYDVKM. Trimming removed 3 bases from V and 5 bases from J, with 20 bases in between. The CDR3 length is 17 residues. The CDR3 spells CASSFYPSAGRNNEQFF. The CDR3 DNA reads as TGTGCCAGCAGTTTTTATCCGTCGGCGGGGAGAAACAATGAGCAGTTCTTC.

This chain links TRBV2 with TRBJ1-3, with a tentative D call TRBD1 (5 bases). The CDR3 runs 15 residues. Looked up from germline, CDR1 is SNHLY and CDR2 is FYNNEI. V gave up 5 bases and J gave up 0 bases, with 11 bases separating them. The CDR3: CASSYGHGSGNTIYF. The DNA for the CDR3 is TGTGCCAGCAGTTACGGACACGGCTCTGGAAACACCATATATTTT.

A remark on this clone: This CDR3 is also generated by other DNA sequences in the sample. The chain combines TRBV18 with TRBJ1-5; possible D gene TRBD1, 5 bases. CDR3 length: 13 residues. With 1 base removed from V and 5 bases from J, the gap between germline ends came to 6 bases. Germline V gene data show CDR1 as KGHSH and CDR2 as LQKENI. The CDR3 spells CASSPRGDQPQHF. CDR3 nucleotides: TGTGCCAGCTCACCACGGGGGGATCAGCCCCAGCATTTT.

The chain uses TRBV5-4 and TRBJ2-7, with 7 positions matching TRBD2. Germline V gene lookup returns CDR1 SGHNT and CDR2 YYREEE (reference sequence). The ends lost 5 bases at V and 5 bases at J; junction bases unmatched: 16. The CDR3 covers 16 residues. The CDR3 DNA is TGTGCCAGCAGTCCGCCGGGGGGAGGACGCGGCCACGAGCAGTACTTC. It is translated as CASSPPGGGRGHEQYF.

The chain couples TRBV30 to TRBJ2-2; perhaps TRBD2 as D (6 bases). Per germline, CDR1 GTSNPN and CDR2 SVGIG (reference sequence). V lost 6 bases and J lost 5, with 13 bases in between. The CDR3 is 13 residues long. CDR3 amino acids: CACTGTVTGELFF. The CDR3 bases are TGTGCCTGTACCGGGACTGTGACCGGGGAGCTGTTTTTT.